This TCR beta chain derives from a study of T cells in Graves' hyperthyroidism and ophthalmopathy. What was amplified from RNA transcripts were TCR beta CDR3 regions. The HTBI primer set served for first-round RT-PCR of the TCR CDR3. MiXCR, run by TCRdb on the multiplex PCR reads, gives a single entry per CDR3 protein. This table has fewer than 750,000 distinct CDR3 sequences, under 15% appearing once. This CDR3 has 13 residues. Germline values: CDR1 KGHSY, CDR2 FQNENV. V was pared by 0 bases and J by 6 bases, with 8 bases between. This clonotype was sampled from a woman aged 40 to 50 with Graves' ophthalmopathy. Specimen: blood. This chain uses TRBV16 with TRBJ1-2; D is unclear. The CDR3 reads CASSQSAADGYTF. CDR3 nucleotides: TGTGCCAGCAGCCAATCGGCGGCTGATGGCTACACCTTC.